This TCR beta chain comes out of a study of shared clonotypes between healthy human individuals. Some clones are missing from TCRdb's copy, which holds only in-frame ones; the method was immunoSEQ multiplex PCR. The data contain about 1.5 million clones, 95% to 99% of them singletons. Sample: naive CD4+ T cells sorted from blood. As to subset: CD45RA+ positively selected. The receptor was isolated from a man younger than 45 in good health.

Here the CDR3 reads CASGAPPGQGAPGYGYTF. The CDR3 DNA is TGTGCTAGTGGTGCCCCCCCGGGACAGGGGGCCCCAGGTTATGGCTACACCTTC. The V call is TRBV12-5, the J call TRBJ1-2; 12 bases align to TRBD1. This CDR3 is 18 amino acids long. The trim removed 5 bases at V and 5 bases at J, leaving 15 bases unmatched. The germline gives CDR1 LGHNT, CDR2 FRNRAP.